This paragraph reports one T cell receptor (beta chain). Its target is not known. The donors comprised healthy bone marrow donors. This CDR3 is built from 14 residues. Trimming at V came to 4 bases and at J to 5 bases, leaving 5 bases not matched to a gene. Looked up from germline, CDR1 is MNHNS and CDR2 is SASEGT. This specimen belongs to a study of cytomegalovirus exposure and HLA in healthy donors. Study-level information: Of roughly 400 genotyped donors, 70% to 85% clustered with self-reported Caucasian donors.

The study's findings and limits: Within an earlier analysis, most TCR beta V segments proved productive either about 87% or about 30% of the time.

A multiplex PCR was run with 60 Vbeta primers and 13 Jbeta primers. Sequencing was performed with immunoSEQ multiplex PCR; in TCRdb, only in-frame clones are kept and a portion is missing. Its table lists some 40,000 clones. The chain combines TRBV6-1 with TRBJ2-5; TRBD2 matches at 9 bases. This TCR was recovered from a male donor in good health and CMV-seronegative. The sample taken for sequencing was PBMCs. The chain's CDR3 is CASSGRGGWETQYF. The CDR3 DNA sequence: TGTGCCAGCAGTGGGCGGGGGGGATGGGAGACCCAGTACTTC.